This passage covers 24 T cell receptor beta chains from one sample sequenced in a study of cytomegalovirus exposure and HLA in healthy donors. Amplification used 60 Vbeta primers and 13 Jbeta primers. Clones were read by immunoSEQ multiplex PCR, and TCRdb kept only the in-frame ones, dropping some. Among about 140,000 clones listed, 60% to 80% were seen once. The sequenced material came from PBMCs. These TCRs come from a woman in her twenties or thirties in good health and CMV-seronegative.

This clone was detected only a few times. The gene calls are TRBV7-8 and TRBJ1-1; D ambiguous. Trimming took off 1 base at V and 12 bases at J, with 12 bases between the two ends. CDR3 length: 12 residues. Per the germline V gene, CDR1 is SGHVS and CDR2 is FQNEAQ. This CDR3 is CASSLVRGHSFF. The DNA for the CDR3 is TGTGCCAGCAGCTTAGTTCGCGGCCACTCTTTCTTT. The variable domain in full, with the rest retrieved from reference TRBV7-8 and TRBJ1-1, is GAGVSQSPRYKVAKRGQDVALRCDPISGHVSLFWYQQALGQGPEFLTYFQNEAQLDKSGLPSDRFFAERPEGSVSTLKIQRTQQEDSAVYLCASSLVRGHSFFGQGTRLTVV.

This rearrangement joins TRBV4-2 to TRBJ1-2; TRBD1 aligns across 10 bases. J gave up 7 bases and V 4 bases, and 6 bases lay outside the gene matches. The length of the CDR3 is 14 residues. Germline assignment: CDR1 LGHNA and CDR2 YNFKEQ. Here the CDR3 reads CASSPGQGIFGYTF. CDR3 nucleotides: TGTGCCAGCAGCCCGGGACAGGGGATCTTTGGCTACACCTTC.

This chain joins TRBV5-4 and TRBJ1-5; 9 positions match TRBD1. Germline assignment: CDR1 SGHNT and CDR2 YYREEE (reference sequence). The CDR3 totals 18 residues. The V gene end was trimmed by 2 bases and the J gene end by 0 bases; junction bases not matched to a gene: 9. CDR3 loop: CASSFDRGGRYSNQPQHF. Written as DNA, the CDR3 is TGTGCCAGCAGCTTCGACAGGGGGGGGAGATATAGCAATCAGCCCCAGCATTTT.

This clone has just a few counts. CDR3 loop: CASSLWQGASNEQFF. CDR3 coding DNA: TGCGCCAGCAGCTTGTGGCAGGGGGCTAGCAATGAGCAGTTCTTC. This chain joins TRBV5-1 and TRBJ2-1, with 8 positions matching TRBD1. The germline CDR1 and CDR2 sequences are SGHRS and YFSETQ. This CDR3 is 15 amino acids long. Trimming took 1 base from V and 6 from J; bases not matched to a gene: 6.

Regarding this clone: Other DNA sequences in the sample encode the same CDR3. The rearrangement uses TRBV18 and TRBJ1-1; unclear D gene. The CDR3 sequence is 12 residues long. The V gene's germline CDR1 is KGHSH and CDR2 LQKENI. Trimming took off 1 base at V and 8 bases at J, with 8 bases between the two ends. The CDR3: CASSPLAGEAFF. The CDR3, as DNA: TGTGCCAGCTCACCACTGGCAGGCGAAGCTTTCTTT.

This clone showed up just a few times. CDR3 sequence reads: CATSRTRIATNEKLFF. CDR3 bases: TGTGCCACCAGCAGAACGAGGATAGCAACTAATGAAAAACTGTTTTTT. The J gene is TRBJ1-4, the V gene TRBV15, with D unclear. V was clipped by 2 bases and J by 0 bases, with 10 bases between them. CDR3 length equals 16 residues. Germline assignment: CDR1 LNHNV and CDR2 YYDKDF (reference sequence).

A single count supports this clone. This sequence joins TRBV7-9 and TRBJ1-1, with TRBD1 identical over 7 bases. Germline trimming cut 1 base from V and 4 bases from J; bases unmatched to any gene: 6. CDR1 is SEHNR and CDR2 is FQNEAQ in the germline V gene (reference sequence). This CDR3 has 15 amino acids. This CDR3 is CASSLGGPGGTEAFF. As DNA, the CDR3 is TGTGCCAGCAGCTTAGGAGGCCCAGGGGGCACTGAAGCTTTCTTT.

V usage is TRBV7-3 and J usage is TRBJ1-1; D remains unclear. There are 13 residues in the CDR3. Germline values: CDR1 SGHTA, CDR2 FQGTGA. V lost 4 bases, J lost 3 bases, and 9 bases lay in between. CDR3 nucleotide sequence: TGTGCCAGCAGCTACGGAGGATACACTGAAGCTTTCTTT. Its protein is CASSYGGYTEAFF. The full variable domain, in which reference TRBV7-3 and TRBJ1-1 provide the parts outside the CDR3, is GAGVSQTPSNKVTEKGKYVELRCDPISGHTALYWYRQSLGQGPEFLIYFQGTGAADDSGLPNDRFFAVRPEGSVSTLKIQRTERGDSAVYLCASSYGGYTEAFFGQGTRLTVV.

CDR3 sequence: CASSLSTGKNGYTF. CDR3 DNA sequence: TGCGCCAGCAGCTTGAGTACAGGGAAAAATGGCTACACCTTC. The chain combines TRBV5-1 with TRBJ1-2; D may be TRBD1 (6 bases). Germline V lookup: CDR1 SGHRS, CDR2 YFSETQ. The CDR3 sequence is 14 residues long. With 1 base removed from V and 6 bases from J, the gap between germline ends came to 13 bases.

As DNA, the CDR3 is TGTGCCAGCAGTTACTTTCGGGGGGGAGAGACCCAGTACTTC. Translated: CASSYFRGGETQYF. J is TRBJ2-5 and V is TRBV6-5; 8 nucleotides align to TRBD2. The germline V gene has CDR1 MNHEY and CDR2 SVGAGI. The J segment lost 4 bases and the V segment lost 1 base, leaving 2 bases of the junction unmatched. This CDR3 contains 14 residues.

This clone was seen more than once but under ten times. V gene TRBV19 combines with J gene TRBJ1-2; 11 bases line up with TRBD1. This CDR3 region has 13 residues. Per the germline V gene, CDR1 is LNHDA and CDR2 is SQIVND (reference sequence). J gave up 8 bases and V 5 bases, and 4 bases lay outside the gene matches. CDR3 nucleotides: TGTGCCAGTAGTCCCAGGGACAGGGGGGGCTACACCTTC. This encodes CASSPRDRGGYTF.

In the case of this clone: One end of the junction does not line up with germline, which may come from a read error. The chain is built from TRBV7-7 and TRBJ2-1; 12 nucleotides agree with TRBD2. The CDR3 extends over 17 amino acids. The V gene's germline CDR1 is SSHAT and CDR2 FNYEAQ (reference sequence). The CDR3 loop is CASSSGASGGAVDEQFF. DNA of the CDR3: TGTGCTAGCAGCTCCGGGGCTAGCGGGGGGGCCGTAGATGAGCAGTTCTTC. The full variable domain, with the rest looked up from reference TRBV7-7 and TRBJ2-1, is GAGVSQSPRYKVTKRGQDVTLRCDPISSHATLYWYQQALGQGPEFLTYFNYEAQPDKSGLPSDRFSAERPEGSISTLTIQRTEQRDSAMYRCASSSGASGGAVDEQFFGPGTRLTVL.

This clone was found a few times. The DNA of the CDR3 is TGTGCCAGCATTCCTGGGGGGGCCGGCACAGATACGCAGTATTTT. This sequence encodes CASIPGGAGTDTQYF. The J gene is TRBJ2-3, the V gene TRBV2; the D gene is possibly TRBD2 (7 bases). CDR1 is SNHLY, CDR2 FYNNEI, per germline. The CDR3 length is 15 residues. Trimming cost V 7 bases and J 1 base, with 15 bases left between them.

The rearrangement joins TRBV7-6 to TRBJ2-1; 7 nucleotides agree with TRBD1. This CDR3 contains 15 residues. The J segment lost 2 bases and the V segment lost 5 bases, leaving 6 bases of the junction unmatched. Germline assignment: CDR1 SGHVS and CDR2 FNYEAQ. CDR3 loop: CASSNDRAPYNEQFF. In DNA, the CDR3 is TGTGCCAGCAGCAACGACAGGGCCCCCTACAATGAGCAGTTCTTC.

To note about this clone: One junction end does not reproduce the germline sequence, and a read error may be involved. The V gene is TRBV7-3, the J gene TRBJ2-5; D unclear. The CDR3 loop spans 14 amino acids. Germline lookup yields CDR1 SGHTA and CDR2 FQGTGA. Written as DNA, the CDR3 is TGTGCCAGCAGCTTAAGCCCCGGTCAAGCGACCCAGTACTTC. It translates to CASSLSPGQATQYF.

This sequence joins TRBV2 and TRBJ1-1; a weak D match, TRBD1 (6 bases). Germline V gene sequence: CDR1 SNHLY, CDR2 FYNNEI. The CDR3 sequence is 17 residues long. The ends were cut back, 5 bases at V and 0 bases at J, with 19 bases in the middle. The CDR3 sequence: CASSRSRDTVMNTEAFF. CDR3 bases: TGTGCCAGCAGTCGAAGCCGGGACACAGTAATGAACACTGAAGCTTTCTTT.

The CDR3 coding sequence is TGCGCCAGCAGCCCCAGAGGGCACTACTATGGCTACACCTTC. Its translation: CASSPRGHYYGYTF. The chain links TRBV5-1 to TRBJ1-2; no clear D. The germline gives CDR1 SGHRS, CDR2 YFSETQ. V lost 4 bases and J lost 3, with 13 bases in between. CDR3 length: 14 amino acids.

The chain uses TRBV29-1 and TRBJ2-1, with a weak D call TRBD1 (6 bases). V lost 3 bases, J lost 5 bases, and 20 bases lay in between. Germline loops: CDR1 SQVTM, CDR2 ANQGSEA. The CDR3 length is 16 residues. The CDR3 reads CSVEILGPHRDNEQFF. For the CDR3, the DNA is TGCAGCGTTGAGATACTAGGTCCTCACAGGGACAATGAGCAGTTCTTC.

The chain has TRBV2 and TRBJ1-2; the D gene is possibly TRBD1 (5 bases). In germline, CDR1 is SNHLY, CDR2 FYNNEI. V dropped 6 bases and J dropped 3 bases, with 17 bases sitting between them. The CDR3 has 15 amino acids. The CDR3 coding sequence is TGTGCCAGCAGAGCCGAGACCGGGACTCACTATGGCTACACCTTC. As protein: CASRAETGTHYGYTF.

The chain combines TRBV30 with TRBJ1-1; no clear D. CDR3 length equals 12 residues. In germline, CDR1 is GTSNPN, CDR2 SVGIG (reference sequence). V lost 0 bases, J lost 7 bases, and 9 bases lay in between. Here the CDR3 DNA reads TGTGCCTGGAGTGTAGTACAGTTTGAAGCTTTCTTT. Translating gives CAWSVVQFEAFF.

The rearrangement joins TRBV30 to TRBJ1-2; 7 bases fit TRBD1. In germline, CDR1 is GTSNPN, CDR2 SVGIG (reference sequence). Germline trimming cut 7 bases from V and 6 bases from J; bases unmatched to any gene: 8. The CDR3 contains 12 residues. The DNA for the CDR3 is TGTGCCTCTTCCGGGACAGCCGATGGCTACACCTTC. Translation gives CASSGTADGYTF.

The chain uses TRBV5-1 and TRBJ1-1; 9 nucleotides match TRBD1. The CDR3 contains 16 residues. Germline lookup yields CDR1 SGHRS and CDR2 YFSETQ. After removal of 2 bases from V and 4 bases from J, the junction contained 9 bases not matched to a gene. CDR3 in amino acids: CASSLLSRQGVTEAFF. In DNA, the CDR3 is TGCGCCAGCAGCTTATTGAGCCGACAGGGGGTCACTGAAGCTTTCTTT.

V gene TRBV6-1 combines with J gene TRBJ1-2; D possibly corresponds to TRBD1 (6 bases). Trimming removed 7 bases from V and 4 bases from J, with 19 bases in between. The germline gives CDR1 MNHNS, CDR2 SASEGT. The length of the CDR3 is 15 residues. The DNA for the CDR3 is TGTGCCAGCATAGGGCATCAGGGGCACAGCTATGGCTACACCTTC. It yields the protein CASIGHQGHSYGYTF.

This clone appeared a single time. This chain links TRBV2 with TRBJ1-5; D is perhaps TRBD1 (6 bases). The CDR3 consists of 15 residues. In germline, CDR1 is SNHLY, CDR2 FYNNEI. Trimming pared 6 bases from V and 4 bases from J, leaving 16 bases between. The CDR3, as DNA: TGTGCCAGCAGGGACAGTGGTTTAAGGAATCAGCCCCAGCATTTT. Its translation: CASRDSGLRNQPQHF. Variable domain in full (rest from reference TRBV2 and TRBJ1-5): EPEVTQTPSHQVTQMGQEVILRCVPISNHLYFYWYRQILGQKVEFLVSFYNNEISEKSEIFDDQFSVERPDGSNFTLKIRSTKLEDSAMYFCASRDSGLRNQPQHFGDGTRLSIL.